The rows below give T cell receptor beta chains drawn from one sample of a study of identifying expanded T cells in peripheral blood. Sequencing used immunoSEQ multiplex PCR; TCRdb keeps in-frame clones, though not all of them. Here the sample spans about 83,000 clones, approximately 91% being singletons. Sequencing was done on a sample of blood. The receptors come from a person aged 18 to 70 in good health. Both conserved end residues are part of each CDR3. Each record gives: V gene, J gene, CDR3 protein.

v_gene: TRBV7-2; j_gene: TRBJ1-1; CDR3aa: CASSLVRDTEAFF
v_gene: TRBV6-6; j_gene: TRBJ2-2; CDR3aa: CASSRDRNTGELFF
v_gene: TRBV5-1; j_gene: TRBJ2-3; CDR3aa: CASSLGSGGPEADTQYF
v_gene: TRBV9; j_gene: TRBJ1-2; CDR3aa: CASSDRTGGFGYTF
v_gene: TRBV11-2; j_gene: TRBJ2-7; CDR3aa: CASKASYEQYF
v_gene: TRBV5-4; j_gene: TRBJ1-6; CDR3aa: CASSLDSRPYNSPLHF
v_gene: TRBV28; j_gene: NA; CDR3aa: CASSPLPGLADEQYF
v_gene: TRBV30; j_gene: TRBJ1-1; CDR3aa: CAWSDDQNTEAFF
v_gene: TRBV19; j_gene: TRBJ2-3; CDR3aa: CAVADRGPDTQYF
v_gene: TRBV18; j_gene: TRBJ1-2; CDR3aa: CASSPWDSALSGYTF
v_gene: TRBV2; j_gene: TRBJ1-5; CDR3aa: CASSAQGGYQPQHF
v_gene: TRBV4-3; j_gene: TRBJ1-2; CDR3aa: CASSQDGREAFNYGYTF
v_gene: TRBV5-1; j_gene: TRBJ2-5; CDR3aa: CASSSPRGGQETQYF
v_gene: TRBV4-2; j_gene: TRBJ2-6; CDR3aa: CASSQTLAALPGANVLTF
v_gene: TRBV11-1; j_gene: TRBJ2-5; CDR3aa: CASSRIPGTNQETQYF
v_gene: TRBV6-6; j_gene: TRBJ2-1; CDR3aa: CASPRRPSNEQFF
v_gene: TRBV5-1; j_gene: TRBJ1-3; CDR3aa: CASSLSGGLSSGNTIYF
v_gene: TRBV19; j_gene: TRBJ2-1; CDR3aa: CASSIQAGLQNEQFF
v_gene: TRBV6-4; j_gene: TRBJ2-3; CDR3aa: CASSDSADPQWQYF
v_gene: TRBV6-6; j_gene: TRBJ2-2; CDR3aa: CASRAGYPGELFF
v_gene: TRBV4-3; j_gene: TRBJ2-3; CDR3aa: CASSQDHNTQYF
v_gene: TRBV19; j_gene: TRBJ1-2; CDR3aa: CASTPSTGRRGGYTF
v_gene: TRBV11-3; j_gene: TRBJ2-7; CDR3aa: CASSLDGGSYEQYF
v_gene: TRBV4-2; j_gene: TRBJ2-2; CDR3aa: CASSQDREPGELFF
v_gene: TRBV21-1; j_gene: TRBJ1-5; CDR3aa: CASSKSEGDSIENQPQHF
v_gene: TRBV5-5; j_gene: TRBJ2-7; CDR3aa: CASSRLRGRDEQYF
v_gene: TRBV7-6; j_gene: TRBJ2-1; CDR3aa: CASSLWGNEQFF
v_gene: TRBV30; j_gene: TRBJ2-5; CDR3aa: CAWSVHGGGETQYF
v_gene: TRBV7-2; j_gene: TRBJ2-7; CDR3aa: CASSPRDLRRYEQYF
v_gene: TRBV28; j_gene: TRBJ2-1; CDR3aa: CASTPRSLTQGEQFF
v_gene: TRBV14; j_gene: TRBJ2-1; CDR3aa: CASSPFSGRVDEQFF
v_gene: TRBV7-6; j_gene: TRBJ1-2; CDR3aa: CASSLFGDGYTF
v_gene: TRBV6-6; j_gene: TRBJ1-1; CDR3aa: CASSFDNLGTEAFF
v_gene: TRBV7-2; j_gene: TRBJ1-6; CDR3aa: CASSPLQGFNSPLHF
v_gene: TRBV28; j_gene: TRBJ2-7; CDR3aa: CASSLRGRPPYEQYF
v_gene: TRBV7-2; j_gene: TRBJ1-3; CDR3aa: CASSEGLLSGNTIYF
v_gene: TRBV12-5; j_gene: TRBJ1-1; CDR3aa: CASDPYGGCWVSVTEAFF
v_gene: TRBV7-9; j_gene: TRBJ2-1; CDR3aa: CASSSTTGAAGVQFF
v_gene: TRBV21-1; j_gene: TRBJ1-5; CDR3aa: CASSKGGQPQHF
v_gene: TRBV6-6; j_gene: TRBJ2-1; CDR3aa: CASSSSGRTSYNEQFF
v_gene: TRBV7-2; j_gene: TRBJ2-1; CDR3aa: CASSPLGGVYNEQFF
v_gene: TRBV10-3; j_gene: TRBJ2-7; CDR3aa: CAISEGSMEQYF
v_gene: TRBV4-1; j_gene: TRBJ2-1; CDR3aa: CASMGGNGEQFF
v_gene: TRBV6-5; j_gene: TRBJ1-1; CDR3aa: CASSYGYANTEAFF
v_gene: TRBV2; j_gene: TRBJ2-2; CDR3aa: CASSNSGGPTGELFF
v_gene: TRBV13; j_gene: TRBJ1-1; CDR3aa: CASSRRGATEAFF
v_gene: TRBV7-2; j_gene: TRBJ1-1; CDR3aa: CASSLVFEAFF